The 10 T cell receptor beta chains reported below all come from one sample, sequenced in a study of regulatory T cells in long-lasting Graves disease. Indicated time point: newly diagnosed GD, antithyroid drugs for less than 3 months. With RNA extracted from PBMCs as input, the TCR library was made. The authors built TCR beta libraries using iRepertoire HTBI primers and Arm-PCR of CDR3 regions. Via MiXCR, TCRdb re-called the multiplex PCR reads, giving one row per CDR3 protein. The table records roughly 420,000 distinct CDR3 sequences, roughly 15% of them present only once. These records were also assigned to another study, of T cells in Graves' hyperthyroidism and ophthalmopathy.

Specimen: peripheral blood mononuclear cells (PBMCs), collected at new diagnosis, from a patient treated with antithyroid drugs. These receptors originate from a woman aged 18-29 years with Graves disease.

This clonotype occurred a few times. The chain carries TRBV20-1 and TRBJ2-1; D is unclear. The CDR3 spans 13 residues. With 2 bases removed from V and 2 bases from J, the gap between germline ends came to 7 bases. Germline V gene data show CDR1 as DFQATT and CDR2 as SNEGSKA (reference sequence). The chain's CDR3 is CSARLMTYNEQFF. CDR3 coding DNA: TGCAGTGCTAGACTCATGACCTACAATGAGCAGTTCTTC.

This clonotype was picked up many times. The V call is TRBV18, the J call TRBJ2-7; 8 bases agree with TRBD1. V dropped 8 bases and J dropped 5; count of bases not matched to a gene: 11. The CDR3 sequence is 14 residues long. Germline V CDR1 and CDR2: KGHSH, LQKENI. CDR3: CASTPTGDGHEQYF. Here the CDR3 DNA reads TGTGCCAGCACTCCGACAGGGGATGGTCACGAGCAGTACTTC.

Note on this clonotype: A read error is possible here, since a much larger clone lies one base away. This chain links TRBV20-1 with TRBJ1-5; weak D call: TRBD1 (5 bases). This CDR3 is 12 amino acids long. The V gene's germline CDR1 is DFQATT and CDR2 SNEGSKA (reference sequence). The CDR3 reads CSASAGSQLQHF. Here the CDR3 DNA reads TGCAGTGCTTCGGCAGGGAGTCAGCTCCAGCATTTT.

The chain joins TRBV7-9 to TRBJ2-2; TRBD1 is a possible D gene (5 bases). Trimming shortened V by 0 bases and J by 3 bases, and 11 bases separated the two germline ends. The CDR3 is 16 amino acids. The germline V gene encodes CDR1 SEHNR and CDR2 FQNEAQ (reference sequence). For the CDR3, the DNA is TGTGCCAGCAGCTTAGCCCGCAGGGTAGACACCGGGGAGCTGTTTTTT. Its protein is CASSLARRVDTGELFF.

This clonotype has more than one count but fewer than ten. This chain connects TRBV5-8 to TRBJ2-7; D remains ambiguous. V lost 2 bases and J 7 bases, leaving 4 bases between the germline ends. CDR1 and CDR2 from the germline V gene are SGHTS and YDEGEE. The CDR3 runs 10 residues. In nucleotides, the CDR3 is TGTGCCAGCAGCTTTACGGAGCAGTACTTC. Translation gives CASSFTEQYF.

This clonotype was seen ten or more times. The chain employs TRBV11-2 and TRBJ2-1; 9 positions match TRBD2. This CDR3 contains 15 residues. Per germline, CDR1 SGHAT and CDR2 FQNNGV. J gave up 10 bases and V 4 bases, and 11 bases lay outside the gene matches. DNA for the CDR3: TGTGCCAGCAGCTCTATAGCGGGAGTCCCGGGGGAGCAGTTCTTC. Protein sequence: CASSSIAGVPGEQFF.

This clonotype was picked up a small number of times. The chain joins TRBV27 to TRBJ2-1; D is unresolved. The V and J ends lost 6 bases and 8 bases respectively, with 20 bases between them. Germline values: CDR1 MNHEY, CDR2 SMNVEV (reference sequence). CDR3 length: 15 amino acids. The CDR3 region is CASRPLGPNLDEQFF. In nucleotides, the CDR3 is TGTGCCAGCAGGCCATTAGGACCCAACCTTGATGAGCAGTTCTTC.

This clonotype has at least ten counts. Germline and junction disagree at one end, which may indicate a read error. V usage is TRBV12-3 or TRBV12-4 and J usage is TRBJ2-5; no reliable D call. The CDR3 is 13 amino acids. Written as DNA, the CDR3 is TGCGCCAGCAGCTTAAAAGGAGAAGAGACCCAGTACTTC. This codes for CASSLKGEETQYF.

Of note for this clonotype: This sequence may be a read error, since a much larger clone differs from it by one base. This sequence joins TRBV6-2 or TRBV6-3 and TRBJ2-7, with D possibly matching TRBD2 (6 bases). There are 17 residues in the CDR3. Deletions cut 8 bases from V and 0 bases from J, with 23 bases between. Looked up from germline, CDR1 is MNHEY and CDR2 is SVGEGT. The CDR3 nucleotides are TGTGCCAGCGGCCCATCTTTATTTGCGGGAAGCTCCTACGAGCAGTACTTC. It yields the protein CASGPSLFAGSSYEQYF.

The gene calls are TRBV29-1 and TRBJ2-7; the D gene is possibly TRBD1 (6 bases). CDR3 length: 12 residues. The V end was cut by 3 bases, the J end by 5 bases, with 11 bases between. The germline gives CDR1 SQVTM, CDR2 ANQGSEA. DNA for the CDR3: TGCAGCGTTGACAGGGGAGTGAACGAGCAGTACTTC. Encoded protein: CSVDRGVNEQYF.